This T cell receptor beta chain was identified during a study of blood T cell repertoires in COVID-19. Per the germline V gene, CDR1 is KGHSH and CDR2 is LQKENI. CDR3 length: 14 amino acids. V lost 2 bases to trimming and J lost 3 bases, with 10 bases between them. Authors' data handling: Amplification of reference gene primers provided the estimated nucleated cell counts. Assay: immunoSEQ multiplex PCR; the TCRdb copy retains only in-frame clones and omits some. That table is the source of V, J and clone size, and D and trimming were worked out from the DNA. The repertoire includes roughly 200,000 clones, 75% to 85% of them detected once, and around 5.4% sits in the top ten.

The clonotype originates from a woman between 40 and 55 years old with COVID-19, enrolled during active disease. This rearrangement joins TRBV18 to TRBJ1-1; D is possibly TRBD1 (6 bases). The sequencing sample was made of peripheral blood. Here the CDR3 DNA reads TGTGCCAGCTCACCAACAGGGAGGGACACTGAAGCTTTCTTT. Protein product: CASSPTGRDTEAFF.